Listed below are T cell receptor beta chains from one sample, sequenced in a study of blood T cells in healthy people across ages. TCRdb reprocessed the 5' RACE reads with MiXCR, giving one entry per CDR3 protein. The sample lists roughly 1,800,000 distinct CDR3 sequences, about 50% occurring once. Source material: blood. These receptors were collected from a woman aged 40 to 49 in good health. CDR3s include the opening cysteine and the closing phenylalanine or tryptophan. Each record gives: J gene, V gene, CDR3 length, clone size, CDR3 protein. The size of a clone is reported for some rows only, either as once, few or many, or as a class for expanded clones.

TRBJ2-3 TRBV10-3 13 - CASRGEGARTQYF
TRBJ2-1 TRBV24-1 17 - CATSERGLAGGRNEQFF
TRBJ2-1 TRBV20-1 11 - CSASVGHEQFF
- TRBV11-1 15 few CASRREVGVRETQYF
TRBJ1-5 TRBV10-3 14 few CATWGQGASQPQHF
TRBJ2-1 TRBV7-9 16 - CASSATSGGFYNEQFF
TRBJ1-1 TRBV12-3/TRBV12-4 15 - CASSQYDRGGTEAFF
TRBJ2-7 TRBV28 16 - CASSLFGTGIFYEQYF
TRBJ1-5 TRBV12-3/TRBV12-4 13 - CASSLGTAAAQHF
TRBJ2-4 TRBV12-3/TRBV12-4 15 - CASNRGGTEQNIQYF
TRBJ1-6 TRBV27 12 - CASSLIGSPLHF
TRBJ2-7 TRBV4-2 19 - CASSRSAGTSGGANYEQYF
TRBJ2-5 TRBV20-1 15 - CSAGRDSSYQATQYF
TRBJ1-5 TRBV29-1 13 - CSVEAGPNQPQHF
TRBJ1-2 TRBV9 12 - CASSPSGRGYTF
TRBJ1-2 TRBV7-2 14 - CASSILTGGGGYTF
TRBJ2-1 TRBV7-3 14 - CASSYGTTGGEQFF
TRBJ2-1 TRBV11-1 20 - CASSLLVWGAGLGVENEQFF
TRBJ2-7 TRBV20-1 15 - CSADFGTHSLYEQYF
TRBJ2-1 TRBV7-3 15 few CASASGERGVDEQFF
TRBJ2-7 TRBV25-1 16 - CASSEGEKEGCGEQYF
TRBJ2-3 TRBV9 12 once CASSQGARPQYF
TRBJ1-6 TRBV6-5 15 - CASSGRDGGNSPLHF
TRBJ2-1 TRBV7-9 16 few CASSLHGGAAYNEQFF
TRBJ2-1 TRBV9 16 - CASSVDFGTRFHEQFF
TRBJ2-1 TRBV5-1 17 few CASSLGPGAGGINEQFF
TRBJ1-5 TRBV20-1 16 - CSALLPAAYSNQPQHF
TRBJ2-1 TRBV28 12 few CASSFTVSEQFF
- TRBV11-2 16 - CASSRVGQGARETQYF
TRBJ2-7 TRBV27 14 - CASSRTALRNEQYF
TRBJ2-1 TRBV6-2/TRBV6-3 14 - CASKGASSYNEQFF
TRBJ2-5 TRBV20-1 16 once CSARDGAGFPQETQYF
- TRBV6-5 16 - CASSYGRRRSQETQYF
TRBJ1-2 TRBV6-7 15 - CASSPRLGPNYGYTF
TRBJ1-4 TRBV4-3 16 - CASSQFAVPTNEKLFF
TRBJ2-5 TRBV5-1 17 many CASSLGAAYDRQETQYF
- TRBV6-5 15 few CASNSWTGVSETQYF
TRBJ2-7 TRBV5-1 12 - CASSLDQEKQYF
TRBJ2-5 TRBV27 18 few CASSLRAPGSSPWETQYF
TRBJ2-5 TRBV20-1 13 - CSATGQVGGTQYF
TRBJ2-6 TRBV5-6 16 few CASSLRTNVEANVLTF
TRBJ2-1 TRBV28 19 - CASSPRSTSGAGRWNEQFF
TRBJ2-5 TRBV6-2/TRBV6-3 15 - CAGSYGDSRRGTQYF
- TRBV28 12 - CASRDYNYEQYF
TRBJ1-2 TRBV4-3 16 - CASSQDRQGAGYGYTF
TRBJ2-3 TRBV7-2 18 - CASSASRTRDSYTDTQYF
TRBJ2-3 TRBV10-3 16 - CAIRGSGQHSTDTQYF
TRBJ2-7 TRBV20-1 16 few CSAQPYVAGSSYEQYF
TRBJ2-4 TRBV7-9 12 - CASRSGDNEQYF
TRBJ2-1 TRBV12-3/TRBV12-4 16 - CAAATTGGASYNEQFF
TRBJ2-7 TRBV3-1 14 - CASSQRGNSYEQYF
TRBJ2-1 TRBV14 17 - CASSPLTGGGSYNEQFF
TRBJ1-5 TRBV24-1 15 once CATSDSDSGGQPQHF
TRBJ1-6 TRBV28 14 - CASRETSDLSPLHF